The 20 T cell receptor beta chains given below trace back to one sample, sequenced in a study of blood T cell repertoires in COVID-19. TCRdb's table, derived via immunoSEQ multiplex PCR, lists solely in-frame clones and lacks some. The table records more than 200,000 clones, 70% to 90% of them present only once. Sample: PBMCs or T cells enriched from blood (not recorded which). Every receptor here comes from a woman aged 50 to 65 who had recovered from COVID-19.

The rearrangement uses TRBV11-2 and TRBJ2-7, with D tentatively TRBD2 (6 bases). Germline V gene lookup returns CDR1 SGHAT and CDR2 FQNNGV. The CDR3 sequence is 15 residues long. V was clipped by 5 bases and J by 0 bases, with 14 bases between them. Here the CDR3 DNA reads TGTGCCAGCAGCCGGCGGGACGGGAGCTCCTACGAGCAGTACTTC. Amino acid sequence: CASSRRDGSSYEQYF.

The chain employs TRBV7-9 and TRBJ1-6; 9 nucleotides match TRBD1. J lost 7 bases, V lost 5 bases, and 6 bases had no gene match. The CDR3 is made up of 15 amino acids. The germline gives CDR1 SEHNR, CDR2 FQNEAQ (reference sequence). The CDR3 region is CASSPRDRENSPLHF. CDR3 sequence (DNA): TGTGCCAGCAGCCCCCGGGACAGGGAAAATTCACCCCTCCACTTT.

The chain has TRBV6-5 and TRBJ2-3; 8 positions agree with TRBD2. The length of the CDR3 is 16 residues. Germline V gene sequence: CDR1 MNHEY, CDR2 SVGAGI. The V segment lost 0 bases and the J segment 1 base; nucleotides outside the gene matches: 3. CDR3 coding DNA: TGTGCCAGCAGTTACTCGACGACTAGCGGCACAGATACGCAGTATTTT. Protein: CASSYSTTSGTDTQYF.

The chain carries TRBV12-2 and TRBJ1-2; the table's D call of TRBD1 was not tested on the DNA. TRBV12-2 is given as a pseudogene. This CDR3 has 17 amino acids. CDR3 nucleotides: TGTGCAAGTCGCTTAGAACCCCCAACGTGGGGGCACTACGGCTACACCTTC. Amino acids: CASRLEPPTWGHYGYTF.

The rearrangement links TRBV4-1 to TRBJ1-1, with 10 bases matching TRBD1. This CDR3 comprises 15 residues. V lost 0 bases to trimming and J lost 10 bases; unmatched junction nucleotides: 8. In germline, CDR1 is MGHRA, CDR2 YSYEKL. CDR3 sequence reads: CASSQEDRGFLLAFF. CDR3 in DNA: TGCGCCAGCAGCCAAGAGGACAGGGGGTTTCTTCTAGCTTTCTTT.

The chain is built from TRBV19 and TRBJ1-5, with 10 bases aligning to TRBD1. Unmatched junction bases numbered 4, after V lost 7 bases and J lost 1 base. CDR1 is LNHDA, CDR2 SQIVND, per germline (reference sequence). CDR3 length: 15 amino acids. The CDR3 reads CASNRDRGSNQPQHF. CDR3 nucleotides: TGTGCCAGTAATAGGGACAGGGGAAGCAATCAGCCCCAGCATTTT.

This clone showed up just a few times. The CDR3: CASSQIRNTEAFF. CDR3 DNA sequence: TGTGCCAGCAGCCAAATCCGGAACACTGAAGCTTTCTTT. This chain uses TRBV3-1 (or the pseudogene TRBV3-2) with TRBJ1-1; no definite D call. The CDR3 is made up of 13 amino acids. Germline values: CDR1 LGHDT, CDR2 YNNKEL (reference sequence). Trimming pared 2 bases from V and 1 base from J, leaving 5 bases between.

This clone was seen a single time. The chain couples TRBV6-6 to TRBJ1-2; a weak D match, TRBD1 (5 bases). CDR3 length equals 15 residues. Trimming stripped 7 bases from V and 4 bases from J, with 19 bases between. The germline gives CDR1 MNHNY, CDR2 SVGAGI (reference sequence). CDR3 sequence (DNA): TGTGCCAGCAAGCCGGGTAGGGGCGAACCCTATGGCTACACCTTC. It encodes CASKPGRGEPYGYTF.

This clone appeared a single time. The chain joins TRBV15 to TRBJ2-7; 9 bases are shared with TRBD1. Germline CDR1 and CDR2: LNHNV and YYDKDF (reference sequence). The CDR3 is 15 residues long. V lost 2 bases, J lost 9 bases, and 11 bases stayed unmatched. The CDR3 DNA follows: TGTGCCACCAGCAGAATAGGGGGACAGGGAGAGGGGCAGTACTTC. Its protein product is CATSRIGGQGEGQYF.

The CDR3 is CASSLGVLNYEQYF. The CDR3 DNA follows: TGTGCCAGCAGCTTAGGAGTTTTAAACTACGAGCAGTACTTC. The chain carries TRBV7-9 and TRBJ2-7; D is undetermined. Trimming shortened V by 1 base and J by 3 bases, and 10 bases separated the two germline ends. The CDR3 contains 14 residues. Per germline, CDR1 SEHNR and CDR2 FQNEAQ (reference sequence).

This chain joins TRBV19 and TRBJ2-1, with 9 bases that match TRBD2. The germline V gene encodes CDR1 LNHDA and CDR2 SQIVND (reference sequence). The CDR3 covers 14 residues. The trim removed 6 bases at V and 6 bases at J, leaving 6 bases unmatched. The chain's CDR3 is CASREREAVNEQFF. The CDR3 DNA sequence: TGTGCCAGTAGGGAGCGGGAGGCGGTCAATGAGCAGTTCTTC.

This sequence joins TRBV12-3 or TRBV12-4 and TRBJ1-4, with D tentatively TRBD1 (5 bases). V was trimmed by 5 bases and J by 7 bases, leaving 11 bases between them. The CDR3 has 13 residues. Here the CDR3 reads CASSIWTSEKLFF. The CDR3 DNA follows: TGTGCCAGCAGTATCTGGACAAGTGAAAAACTGTTTTTT.

This chain connects TRBV12-3 or TRBV12-4 to TRBJ2-7, with a possible D match to TRBD2 (6 bases). There are 13 residues in the CDR3. V dropped 6 bases and J dropped 3 bases, with 12 bases sitting between them. The CDR3 sequence is CASSSLGGYEQYF. CDR3 nucleotide sequence: TGTGCCAGCAGCTCATTGGGGGGCTACGAGCAGTACTTC.

This clone was seen a single time. This chain connects TRBV10-3 to TRBJ1-2, with D uncertain. V was cut by 5 bases and J by 4 bases, with 11 bases left in between. The length of the CDR3 is 13 residues. Germline lookup yields CDR1 ENHRY and CDR2 SYGVKD. The CDR3 DNA sequence: TGTGCCATCAGTTTAGATCTTACCTATGGCTACACCTTC. It translates to CAISLDLTYGYTF.

This chain links TRBV6-4 with TRBJ1-5; the D is unclear. The CDR3 is 9 residues long. Trimming took 9 bases from V and 9 from J, leaving 6 bases between them. From germline, CDR1 is MRHNA and CDR2 SNTAGT. In DNA form, the CDR3 reads TGTGCCAGGAGAGGGCCCCAGCATTTT. The encoded protein is CARRGPQHF.

The genes are TRBV19 and TRBJ1-1, with 8 bases matching TRBD1. The CDR3 contains 15 residues. V shed 5 bases, J shed 3 bases, and the junction held 8 bases outside the gene matches. CDR1 and CDR2 from the germline V gene are LNHDA and SQIVND (reference sequence). CDR3: CASSPRTGIDTEAFF. The CDR3 DNA reads as TGTGCCAGTAGTCCAAGGACAGGGATCGACACTGAAGCTTTCTTT.

The chain has TRBV5-1 and TRBJ2-3; tentative D call: TRBD2 (5 bases). This CDR3 has 14 amino acids. CDR1 is SGHRS and CDR2 is YFSETQ in the germline V gene. The V and J ends lost 2 bases and 3 bases respectively, with 10 bases between them. For the CDR3, the DNA is TGCGCCAGCAGCTTCCTAGCATTTACAGATACGCAGTATTTT. Protein product: CASSFLAFTDTQYF.

This clone was seen a single time. The chain employs TRBV28 and TRBJ1-2; D remains ambiguous. The CDR3 length is 14 residues. CDR1 is MDHEN and CDR2 is SYDVKM in the germline V gene. Trimming cost V 1 base and J 7 bases, with 13 bases left between them. CDR3: CASSLSQVTVGYTF. CDR3 coding DNA: TGTGCCAGCAGTTTATCTCAGGTCACGGTTGGCTACACCTTC.

Turning to this clone: Compared with germline, one end of the junction differs, possibly owing to a read error. This chain joins TRBV6-5 and TRBJ1-5; D not certain. This CDR3 is 13 amino acids long. Germline assignment: CDR1 MNHEY and CDR2 SVGAGI. CDR3 sequence: CVSTSNSNQPQHF. In DNA, the CDR3 is TGTGTCAGCACTTCTAATAGCAATCAGCCCCAGCATTTT.

The chain is built from TRBV25-1 and TRBJ2-1; TRBD1 matches at 9 bases. CDR3 length: 17 residues. CDR1 and CDR2 (germline): MGHDK, SYGVNS. Trimming took 4 bases from V and 6 from J; bases not matched to a gene: 13. This chain's CDR3 is CASSGQGVVAGANEQFF. The CDR3 DNA is TGTGCCAGCAGTGGACAGGGGGTAGTAGCCGGGGCCAATGAGCAGTTCTTC.